This is a list of T cell receptor beta chains from one sample in a study of CD8 T cells in Susac syndrome. MiXCR was run by TCRdb on the immunoSEQ multiplex PCR reads, yielding one entry per CDR3 protein. Altogether 100,000 to 150,000 distinct CDR3 sequences are present, approximately 95% being singletons, with the ten largest covering approximately 0.3%. Sequences were obtained from CD8+ T cells from PBMCs. These receptors were collected from a human donor with multiple sclerosis. Each CDR3 is given with its conserved first and last residue. Fields, in order: J gene, clone size, V gene, D gene, CDR3 DNA, CDR3 protein. A D gene is named only where the DNA matches it firmly. The listing skips clone size in some rows; elsewhere it reads once, few, many or a size class.

>TRBJ2-3|-|TRBV7-6|-
TGTGCCAGCAGCTTAGCACCGGGCGCAACTCGAGATACGCAGTATTTT
CASSLAPGATRDTQYF
>TRBJ2-2|-|TRBV9|-
TGTGCCAGCAGCACAGGGAGCAGGAACACCGGGGAGCTGTTTTTT
CASSTGSRNTGELFF
>TRBJ1-2|-|TRBV24-1|TRBD1
TGTGCCACCAGGGACAGGGTCGAGAAGAGCGGCTACACCTTC
CATRDRVEKSGYTF
>TRBJ2-2|-|TRBV5-1|TRBD1
TGCGCCAGCAGCTTGGCCTCAGGGGGCACCGGGGAGCTGTTTTTT
CASSLASGGTGELFF
>TRBJ2-7|once|TRBV12-3/TRBV12-4|-
TGTGCCAGCAGTCCGAGTACCTACGAGCAGTACTTC
CASSPSTYEQYF
>TRBJ2-1|-|TRBV7-9|-
TGTGCCAGCAGCCCCCAGGGCGGTGAGCAGTTCTTC
CASSPQGGEQFF
>TRBJ1-5|-|TRBV7-9|-
TGTGCCAGCAGCGATAACGGGGGGAATCAGCCCCAGCATTTT
CASSDNGGNQPQHF
>TRBJ2-3|-|TRBV19|TRBD2
TGTGCCAGTAGTCCTAGGACTAGCTCGACACACGATACGCAGTATTTT
CASSPRTSSTHDTQYF
>TRBJ1-6|-|TRBV5-1|-
TGCGCCAGCAGGTGGAGGGGGGGGTCACCCCTCCACTTT
CASRWRGGSPLHF
>TRBJ2-2|-|TRBV12-5|TRBD2
TGTGCTAGTGGTTCCCCAGCGGGGGCAGAAACGAACACCGGGGAGCTGTTTTTT
CASGSPAGAETNTGELFF
>TRBJ2-1|once|TRBV20-1|TRBD2
TGCAGTGCTAGAGATTTCGCCGGGAGGAGCAATGAGCAGTTCTTC
CSARDFAGRSNEQFF
>TRBJ1-5|-|TRBV6-5|-
TGTGCCAGCAGTTTGGGGGGGCTGATTGGTCTCAATCAGCCCCAGCATTTT
CASSLGGLIGLNQPQHF
>TRBJ2-1|-|TRBV24-1|-
TGTGCCACCAGTTTCGGCGATGAGCAGTTCTTC
CATSFGDEQFF
>TRBJ2-3|-|TRBV13|-
TGTGCCAGCAGCTCGGGACTTACAGCAGATACGCAGTATTTT
CASSSGLTADTQYF
>TRBJ1-5|-|TRBV7-8|TRBD1
TGTGCCAGCAGCAAAAGGACAGGGGTGTTCTATCAGCCCCAGCATTTT
CASSKRTGVFYQPQHF
>TRBJ2-2|once|TRBV6-5|-
TGTGCCAGCAGCCCGACTACAGCGAACACCGGGGAGCTGTTTTTT
CASSPTTANTGELFF
>TRBJ1-4|-|TRBV4-2|-
TGTGCCAGCAGCCCACCGGGACAACCACCATGGCCGGTGTTTTTT
CASSPPGQPPWPVFF
>TRBJ1-4|-|TRBV20-1|-
TGCAGTGCTAGAGTTGCGGAGAATGAAAAACTGTTTTTT
CSARVAENEKLFF
>TRBJ2-3|-|TRBV7-9|-
TGTGCCAGCAGCTGGCAACTCCCCCGGGGCAAGATCACAGATACGCAGTATTTT
CASSWQLPRGKITDTQYF
>TRBJ2-1|-|TRBV4-1|TRBD2
TGCGCCAGCAGCCAAGATGGACTAGCGGGGTCACTTGGGAATGAGCAGTTCTTC
CASSQDGLAGSLGNEQFF
>TRBJ1-5|-|TRBV27|-
TGTGCCAGCAGTTTGATGACAGGCGGCCAGCCCCAGCATTTT
CASSLMTGGQPQHF
>TRBJ2-7|-|TRBV5-1|-
TGCGCCAGCAGTGGCAGGGGCTACGAGCAGTACTTC
CASSGRGYEQYF
>TRBJ2-2|once|TRBV7-9|-
TGTGCCAGCACCTCCGCCGGGGGCGCCGGGGAGCTGTTTTTT
CASTSAGGAGELFF
>TRBJ2-1|once|TRBV5-1|-
TGCGCCAGCAGCTTGGACCTTTCCTCCTTAAATGAGCAGTTCTTC
CASSLDLSSLNEQFF
>TRBJ2-2|-|TRBV4-2|-
TGTGCCAGCAGCCCGGAAATAACTCGGTACGGGGAGCTGTTTTTT
CASSPEITRYGELFF
>TRBJ1-4|-|TRBV5-6|-
TGTGCCAGCAGCTTCGAGGCTAATGAAAAACTGTTTTTT
CASSFEANEKLFF